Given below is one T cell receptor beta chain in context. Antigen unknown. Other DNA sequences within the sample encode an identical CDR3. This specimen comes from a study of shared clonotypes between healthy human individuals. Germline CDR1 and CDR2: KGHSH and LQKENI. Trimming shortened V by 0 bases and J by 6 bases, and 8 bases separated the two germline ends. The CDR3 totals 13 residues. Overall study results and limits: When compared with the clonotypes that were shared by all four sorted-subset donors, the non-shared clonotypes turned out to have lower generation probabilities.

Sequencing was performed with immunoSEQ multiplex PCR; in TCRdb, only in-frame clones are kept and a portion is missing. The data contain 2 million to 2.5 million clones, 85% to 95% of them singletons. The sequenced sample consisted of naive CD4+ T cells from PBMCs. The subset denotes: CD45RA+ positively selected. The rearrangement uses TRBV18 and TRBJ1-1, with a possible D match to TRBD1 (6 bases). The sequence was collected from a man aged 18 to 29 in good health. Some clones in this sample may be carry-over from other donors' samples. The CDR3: CASSPPGGPEAFF. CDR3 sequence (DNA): TGTGCCAGCTCACCACCGGGGGGCCCTGAAGCTTTCTTT.